Shown below are 17 T cell receptor beta chains from a single sample sequenced in a study of T cells in Graves' hyperthyroidism and ophthalmopathy. Amplification of TCR beta CDR3 regions was performed using RNA transcripts as template. First-round RT-PCR targeting the TCR CDR3 was performed with the HTBI primer set. TCRdb re-analysed the multiplex PCR reads in MiXCR, keeping a single row per CDR3 protein. Of around 400,000 distinct CDR3 sequences in the sample, about 13% were seen once. Sequenced material: blood. These receptors were obtained from a woman between 18 and 29 years old with Graves' hyperthyroidism.

In this sample, this clonotype turned up many times. The junction and the germline gene differ at one end; a read error may be behind it. The chain couples TRBV3-1 to TRBJ2-7; TRBD1 is a possible D gene (6 bases). The CDR3 loop spans 14 amino acids. CDR1 and CDR2 from the germline V gene are LGHDT and YNNKEL (reference sequence). The CDR3, as DNA: TGTACCAGCAGCCTTGGACAGTTATCCTACGAGCAGTACTTC. This translates into CTSSLGQLSYEQYF.

As regards this clonotype: Because the CDR3 is missing its conserved closing phenylalanine or tryptophan, this is likely a read error. V gene TRBV5-1 combines with J gene TRBJ2-7; 9 nucleotides agree with TRBD1. CDR1 is SGHRS, CDR2 YFSETQ, per germline. The CDR3 runs 14 residues. V dropped 3 bases and J dropped 3; count of bases not matched to a gene: 4. This CDR3 reads CASSSGQGSYEQYL. CDR3 nucleotides: TGCGCCAGCAGCTCAGGACAGGGGAGCTACGAGCAGTACCTC.

The table lists this clonotype with many counts. The chain is built from TRBV5-5 and TRBJ2-7; D is undetermined. The CDR3 extends over 14 amino acids. Germline CDR1 SGHKS, CDR2 YYEKEE (reference sequence). The germline V and J ends were trimmed by 4 bases and 3 bases, with 14 bases remaining between them. CDR3 sequence (DNA): TGTGCCAGCAGCCAAAAAAACCCGGACTACGAGCAGTACTTC. Its protein is CASSQKNPDYEQYF.

This clonotype has just a few counts. The CDR3: CASSLSGGPNEQYV. The CDR3 nucleotides read TGTGCCAGCAGTTTATCCGGGGGGCCCAACGAGCAGTACGTC. The chain links TRBV28 to TRBJ2-7; possible D gene TRBD2, 7 bases. The CDR3 is 14 amino acids. Deletions cut 1 base from V and 5 bases from J, with 12 bases between. CDR1 MDHEN and CDR2 SYDVKM come from the germline V gene.

In this sample, this clonotype turned up many times. The chain uses TRBV5-1 and TRBJ2-7; D gene uncertain. CDR1 and CDR2 from the germline V gene are SGHRS and YFSETQ. V lost 4 bases and J 7 bases, leaving 9 bases between the germline ends. The CDR3 is 11 residues long. The CDR3 DNA reads TGCGCCAGCAGCGACAAAGGGGAGCAGTACTTC. Protein sequence: CASSDKGEQYF.

This clonotype was observed at least ten times. The V gene is TRBV20-1, the J gene TRBJ1-5, with TRBD1 identical over 10 bases. This CDR3 is built from 17 residues. The junction had 10 bases not matched to a gene; V was cut back by 5 bases and J by 0 bases. Germline CDR1 and CDR2: DFQATT and SNEGSKA (reference sequence). CDR3 loop: CSAREGQGVPSNQPQHF. The CDR3 DNA reads as TGCAGTGCTCGTGAAGGACAGGGGGTCCCTAGCAATCAGCCCCAGCATTTT.

This clonotype was counted at least ten times. V gene TRBV7-2 combines with J gene TRBJ2-7; 10 nucleotides agree with TRBD2. CDR3 size: 15 residues. The junction had 6 bases not matched to a gene; V was cut back by 2 bases and J by 5 bases. CDR1 is SGHTA, CDR2 FQGNSA, per germline. This CDR3 reads CASSLLAGVADEQYF. Here the CDR3 DNA reads TGTGCCAGCAGCTTACTAGCGGGAGTCGCCGACGAGCAGTACTTC.

This clonotype came up many times. The chain joins TRBV18 to TRBJ2-1, with TRBD2 identical over 10 bases. J lost 5 bases, V lost 6 bases, and 7 bases had no gene match. The length of the CDR3 is 15 residues. CDR1 and CDR2 from the germline V gene are KGHSH and LQKENI. The CDR3, as DNA: TGTGCCAGCTCCCAGGGACTAGCGAACGACAATGAGCAGTTCTTC. The encoded protein is CASSQGLANDNEQFF.

This rearrangement joins TRBV3-1 to TRBJ1-1, with D tentatively TRBD1 (6 bases). The V end lost 4 bases, the J end lost 0 bases, and 15 bases lay between the germline ends. CDR3 length: 16 residues. Germline CDR1 reads LGHDT; CDR2 reads YNNKEL (reference sequence). The DNA of the CDR3 is TGTGCCAGCAGCCTTGGGGCGGGGGGCGTGAACACTGAAGCTTTCTTT. Amino acids: CASSLGAGGVNTEAFF.

The chain combines TRBV19 with TRBJ2-3; no clear D. V was shortened by 8 bases and J by 0 bases, with 12 bases between the two germline ends. Germline V gene sequence: CDR1 LNHDA, CDR2 SQIVND (reference sequence). CDR3 length: 14 amino acids. DNA of the CDR3: TGTGCCAGTGGGCAGCTGATTAGCACAGATACGCAGTATTTT. Translated, it gives CASGQLISTDTQYF.

This clonotype occurred many times. V and J are TRBV24-1 and TRBJ2-1; the D gene is possibly TRBD2 (6 bases). The CDR3 spans 15 residues. V was trimmed by 0 bases and J by 7 bases, leaving 12 bases between them. Germline CDR1 is KGHDR and CDR2 is SFDVKD. The CDR3 DNA reads as TGTGCCACCAGTGATTTGATTTTCGGGAGAAATGAGCAGTTCTTC. Amino acids: CATSDLIFGRNEQFF.

This clonotype occurred many times. This chain joins TRBV7-2 and TRBJ2-7; TRBD2 aligns across 9 bases. This CDR3 contains 15 residues. Germline V gene data show CDR1 as SGHTA and CDR2 as FQGNSA. V dropped 8 bases and J dropped 0; count of bases not matched to a gene: 8. The CDR3 DNA reads TGTGCCAGCTCATGGACTAGCGATAGCTCCTACGAGCAGTACTTC. Amino acid sequence: CASSWTSDSSYEQYF.

V and J are TRBV19 and TRBJ1-1, with D possibly matching TRBD1 (5 bases). The CDR3 runs to 14 residues. The germline V gene encodes CDR1 LNHDA and CDR2 SQIVND (reference sequence). V shed 2 bases and J shed 5 bases, with 12 bases lying between them. In DNA, the CDR3 is TGTGCCAGTAGTATACAGGGAGGGTTTACTGAAGCTTTCTTT. Its protein is CASSIQGGFTEAFF.

This clonotype was seen at least ten times. J is TRBJ2-3 and V is TRBV3-1; 11 bases align to TRBD2. In germline, CDR1 is LGHDT, CDR2 YNNKEL (reference sequence). The CDR3 totals 13 residues. The V gene end was trimmed by 3 bases and the J gene end by 9 bases; junction bases not matched to a gene: 2. CDR3: CASSQTSGDTQYF. The CDR3 coding sequence is TGTGCCAGCAGCCAGACTAGCGGGGACACGCAGTATTTT.

This clonotype was detected ten times or more. This chain connects TRBV20-1 to TRBJ1-1, with 7 nucleotides matching TRBD1. Trimming removed 4 bases from V and 1 base from J; junction bases left unmatched: 9. The germline V gene has CDR1 DFQATT and CDR2 SNEGSKA (reference sequence). The CDR3 extends over 15 amino acids. The CDR3 here is CSAKRAGQPNTEAFF. The CDR3 DNA sequence: TGCAGTGCTAAACGTGCGGGACAGCCGAACACTGAAGCTTTCTTT.

The table lists this clonotype with many counts. The V gene is TRBV30, the J gene TRBJ2-7, with TRBD2 matching 14 bases. Germline V CDR1 and CDR2: GTSNPN, SVGIG (reference sequence). V dropped 3 bases and J dropped 6; count of bases not matched to a gene: 7. The CDR3 has 15 amino acids. The CDR3 loop is CAWRLGTSGRGEQYF. DNA for the CDR3: TGTGCCTGGAGATTAGGGACTAGCGGGAGAGGCGAGCAGTACTTC.

At least ten counts were recorded for this clonotype. The chain employs TRBV28 and TRBJ2-1; 9 bases fit TRBD2. In germline, CDR1 is MDHEN, CDR2 SYDVKM. CDR3 length: 17 residues. The V segment lost 2 bases and the J segment 0 bases; nucleotides outside the gene matches: 5. The CDR3 DNA reads TGTGCCAGCAGTTTAGGACTAGCGCAGAGCTCCTACAATGAGCAGTTCTTC. Translation gives CASSLGLAQSSYNEQFF.